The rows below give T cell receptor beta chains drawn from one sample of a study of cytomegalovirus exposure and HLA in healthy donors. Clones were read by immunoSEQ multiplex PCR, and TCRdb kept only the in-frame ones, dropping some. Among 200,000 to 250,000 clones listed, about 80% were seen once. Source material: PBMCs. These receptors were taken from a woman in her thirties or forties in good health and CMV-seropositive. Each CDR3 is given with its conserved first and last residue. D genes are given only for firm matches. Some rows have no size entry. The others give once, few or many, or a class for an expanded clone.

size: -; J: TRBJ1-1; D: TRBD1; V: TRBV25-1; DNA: TGTGCCAGCAGCAACAGGGGGAGGAACACTGAAGCTTTCTTT; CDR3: CASSNRGRNTEAFF
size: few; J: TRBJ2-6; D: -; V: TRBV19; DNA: TGTGCCAGTAGTATAGGCAGGGCTGGGGCCAACGTCCTGACTTTC; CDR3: CASSIGRAGANVLTF
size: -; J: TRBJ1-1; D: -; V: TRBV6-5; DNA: TGTGCCAGCAGTTCGGGACTTAACACTGAAGCTTTCTTT; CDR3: CASSSGLNTEAFF
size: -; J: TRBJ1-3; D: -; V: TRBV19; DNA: TGTGCCAGTAGTATTAGACCACTGGAGACCTACTCTGGAAACACCATATATTTT; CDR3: CASSIRPLETYSGNTIYF
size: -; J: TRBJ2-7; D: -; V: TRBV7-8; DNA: TGTGCCAGCAGCTTAGTAAGGGGTGGGGTAGGCGAGCAGTACTTC; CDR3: CASSLVRGGVGEQYF
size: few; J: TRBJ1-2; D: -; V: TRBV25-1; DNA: TGTGCCAGCAGTGAAACAGACAGACCTAACTATGGCTACACCTTC; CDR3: CASSETDRPNYGYTF
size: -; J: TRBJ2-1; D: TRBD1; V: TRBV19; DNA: TGTGCCAGTAGCCTCGACAGGGCCATTAACAATGAGCAGTTCTTC; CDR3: CASSLDRAINNEQFF
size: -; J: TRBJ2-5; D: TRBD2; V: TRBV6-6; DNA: TGTGCCAGCACCCCGCGGGGGGGGGCTTGGGCCCAGTACTTC; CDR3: CASTPRGGAWAQYF
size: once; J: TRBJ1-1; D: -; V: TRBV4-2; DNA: TGTGCCAGCAGCCAAGCAGGGCCCACTGAAGCTTTCTTT; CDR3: CASSQAGPTEAFF
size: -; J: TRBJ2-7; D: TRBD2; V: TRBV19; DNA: TGTGCCAGTAGTATATCCAGCGGGGGTTCCTACGAGCAGTACTTC; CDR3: CASSISSGGSYEQYF
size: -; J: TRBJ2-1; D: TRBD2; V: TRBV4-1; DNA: TGCGCCAGCAGTCACCGGGAGGGCTTCAATGAGCAGTTCTTC; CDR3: CASSHREGFNEQFF
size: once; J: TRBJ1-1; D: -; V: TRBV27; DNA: TGTGCCAGCAGGGATCAGGGTCGGAACACTGAAGCTTTCTTT; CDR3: CASRDQGRNTEAFF
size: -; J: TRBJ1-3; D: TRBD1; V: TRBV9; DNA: TGTGCCAGCAGCCCGCACAGGGGGTCTTCTGGAAACACCATATATTTT; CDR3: CASSPHRGSSGNTIYF
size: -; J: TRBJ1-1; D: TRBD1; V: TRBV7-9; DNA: TGTGCCAGCAGCTCCGGGACAGGGGCTAACACTGAAGCTTTCTTT; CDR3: CASSSGTGANTEAFF
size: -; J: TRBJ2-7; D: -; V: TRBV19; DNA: TGTGCCAGTAGTAGCCAGCGGAGTTCCTACGAGCAGTACTTC; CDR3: CASSSQRSSYEQYF
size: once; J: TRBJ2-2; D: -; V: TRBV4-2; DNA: TGTGCCAGCAGCCAGGTGAGCGGATTAAACACCGGGGAGCTGTTTTTT; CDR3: CASSQVSGLNTGELFF
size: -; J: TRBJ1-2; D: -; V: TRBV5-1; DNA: TGCGCCAGCAGCTTAGGATCTCAGGGGCCCTATGGCTACACCTTC; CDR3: CASSLGSQGPYGYTF
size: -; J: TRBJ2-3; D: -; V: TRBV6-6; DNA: TGTGCCAGCAGTTACTCGGCCTGGACTAGCACAGATACGCAGTATTTT; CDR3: CASSYSAWTSTDTQYF
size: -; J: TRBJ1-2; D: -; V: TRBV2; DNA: TGTGCCAGCGGGGGGGGCTATGGCTACACCTTC; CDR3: CASGGGYGYTF
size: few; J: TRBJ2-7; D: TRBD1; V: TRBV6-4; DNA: TGTGCCACCAAATGGGACAGGGTGCTCTTC; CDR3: CATKWDRVLF
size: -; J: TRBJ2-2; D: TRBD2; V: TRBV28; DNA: TGTGCCAGCAGGGGGTCCAGCGGGAGCCCCGGGGAGCTGTTTTTT; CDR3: CASRGSSGSPGELFF
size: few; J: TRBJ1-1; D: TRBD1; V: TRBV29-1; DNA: TGCAGCGTACCAAATACAGGGGTGGGAAACACTGAAGCTTTCTTT; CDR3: CSVPNTGVGNTEAFF